The rows below give T cell receptor beta chains drawn from one sample of a study of shared clonotypes between healthy human individuals. Here immunoSEQ multiplex PCR was the method, and the copy in TCRdb shows in-frame clones only, minus some. The sample records about 520,000 clones, around 96% being singletons. Sample: naive CD4+ T cells sorted from blood. These receptors all come from a woman younger than 45 in good health. Both conserved end residues are part of each CDR3. The order of the fields is J gene, V gene, CDR3 length, CDR3 protein.

J: TRBJ2-1; V: TRBV11-1; length: 16; CDR3: CASSPRGSGSYNEQFF
J: TRBJ2-4; V: TRBV2; length: 14; CDR3: CASRRDSAKNIQYF
J: TRBJ2-4; V: TRBV15; length: 20; CDR3: CATSPRFDRDRFRAKNIQYF
J: TRBJ2-2; V: TRBV27; length: 17; CDR3: CASSSGPLAQNTGELFF
J: TRBJ2-7; V: TRBV14; length: 13; CDR3: CASSQEFAYEQYF
J: TRBJ1-2; V: TRBV30; length: 11; CDR3: CAWSPLYGYTF
J: TRBJ2-5; V: TRBV27; length: 13; CDR3: CASSLLGMKSQYF
J: TRBJ2-2; V: TRBV28; length: 15; CDR3: CASSFWMGDTGELFF
J: TRBJ1-5; V: TRBV2; length: 16; CDR3: CASSELVGLSNQPQHF
J: TRBJ2-7; V: TRBV7-9; length: 13; CDR3: CASSLPGGGEQYF